This T cell receptor (beta chain) stems from a study of response to subunit inactivated influenza vaccine. CDR3 length: 15 amino acids. Via MiXCR, TCRdb re-called the RT-PCR reads, giving one row per CDR3 protein. The table lists some 150,000 distinct CDR3 sequences, approximately 12% of them singletons. The data also belong to a second study, concerning T cells expressing NK-cell markers. That investigation notes: The authors generated TCR beta cDNA through 5'RACE template switching with UMIs. TCR beta repertoires came from sorted CD3+CD56+NKG2C+, CD3+CD56+NKG2C- and CD3+CD56-NKG2C+ T cells. There were seven HCMV-seropositive donors and one seronegative donor among the eight sequenced.

The chain carries TRBV12-2 and TRBJ2-3; the table's D call of TRBD2 was not tested on the DNA. TRBV12-2 is a recognized pseudogene. Sequenced material: CD8+ T cells sorted from PBMCs, taken 12 days after vaccination. The receptor comes from a man in his fifties or sixties who received an inactivated influenza vaccine. This CDR3 is CASRLGLASTDTHYF. The CDR3 nucleotides read TGTGCAAGTCGCCTCGGACTAGCCAGCACAGATACGCACTATTTT.